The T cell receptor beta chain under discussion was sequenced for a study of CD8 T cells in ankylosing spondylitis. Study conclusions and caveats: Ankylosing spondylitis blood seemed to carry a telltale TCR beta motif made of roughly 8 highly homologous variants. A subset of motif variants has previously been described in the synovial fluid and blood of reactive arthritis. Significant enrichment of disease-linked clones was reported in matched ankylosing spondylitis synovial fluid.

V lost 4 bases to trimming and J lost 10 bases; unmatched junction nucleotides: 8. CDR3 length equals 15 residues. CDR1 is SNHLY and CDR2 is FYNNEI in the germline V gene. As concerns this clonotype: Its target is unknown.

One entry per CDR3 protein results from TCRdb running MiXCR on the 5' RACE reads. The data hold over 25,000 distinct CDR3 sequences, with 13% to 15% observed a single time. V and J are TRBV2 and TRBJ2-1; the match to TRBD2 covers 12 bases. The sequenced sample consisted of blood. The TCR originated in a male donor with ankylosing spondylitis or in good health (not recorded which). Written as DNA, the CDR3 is TGTGCCAGCAGTGCCTCTAGCGGGAGGGCCGGGGAGCAGTTCTTC. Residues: CASSASSGRAGEQFF.